This T cell receptor beta chain was identified in a study of shared clonotypes between healthy human individuals. Researchers divided each subset's genomic DNA evenly across several immunoSEQ plates. Measured with immunoSEQ multiplex PCR; TCRdb has only the in-frame clones, and not every one. The profile shows a few million clones, 90% to 95% of them singletons. The study, taken as a whole, reports: Across subsets, estimated richness was generally greater for naive than for memory populations. Rarefaction gave evidence that sorted-subset sequencing remained incomplete despite large depth.

CDR3 length: 20 amino acids. The germline gives CDR1 MDHEN, CDR2 SYDVKM. V was shortened by 6 bases and J by 1 base, with 29 bases between the two germline ends. This clone came up once. The antigen remains unidentified. The specimen sequenced was naive CD4+ T cells sorted from blood. Regarding subset: CD45RA+ positively selected. This sequence joins TRBV28 and TRBJ2-3, with D possibly being TRBD2 (6 bases). The receptor was isolated from a man between 18 and 35 years old in good health. CDR3 coding DNA: TGTGCCAGCAGGCCCGCCGGGGGTCTAGCGCAAAACGGGGGCACAGATACGCAGTATTTT. This translates into CASRPAGGLAQNGGTDTQYF. Variable domain in full (rest from reference TRBV28 and TRBJ2-3): DVKVTQSSRYLVKRTGEKVFLECVQDMDHENMFWYRQDPGLGLRLIYFSYDVKMKEKGDIPEGYSVSREKKERFSLILESASTNQTSMYLCASRPAGGLAQNGGTDTQYFGPGTRLTVL.